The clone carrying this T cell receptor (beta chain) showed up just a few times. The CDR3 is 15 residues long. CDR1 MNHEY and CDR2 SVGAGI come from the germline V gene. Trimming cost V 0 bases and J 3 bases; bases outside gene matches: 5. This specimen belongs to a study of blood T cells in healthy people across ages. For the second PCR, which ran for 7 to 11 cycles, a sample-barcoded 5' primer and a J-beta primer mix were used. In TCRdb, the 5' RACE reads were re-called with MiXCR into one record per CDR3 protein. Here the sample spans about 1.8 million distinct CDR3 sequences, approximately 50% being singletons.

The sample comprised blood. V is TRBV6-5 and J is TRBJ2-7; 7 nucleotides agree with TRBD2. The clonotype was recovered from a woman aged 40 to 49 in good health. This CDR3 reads CASSYSATGGYEQYF. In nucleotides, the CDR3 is TGTGCCAGCAGTTACTCTGCTACGGGGGGCTACGAGCAGTACTTC.